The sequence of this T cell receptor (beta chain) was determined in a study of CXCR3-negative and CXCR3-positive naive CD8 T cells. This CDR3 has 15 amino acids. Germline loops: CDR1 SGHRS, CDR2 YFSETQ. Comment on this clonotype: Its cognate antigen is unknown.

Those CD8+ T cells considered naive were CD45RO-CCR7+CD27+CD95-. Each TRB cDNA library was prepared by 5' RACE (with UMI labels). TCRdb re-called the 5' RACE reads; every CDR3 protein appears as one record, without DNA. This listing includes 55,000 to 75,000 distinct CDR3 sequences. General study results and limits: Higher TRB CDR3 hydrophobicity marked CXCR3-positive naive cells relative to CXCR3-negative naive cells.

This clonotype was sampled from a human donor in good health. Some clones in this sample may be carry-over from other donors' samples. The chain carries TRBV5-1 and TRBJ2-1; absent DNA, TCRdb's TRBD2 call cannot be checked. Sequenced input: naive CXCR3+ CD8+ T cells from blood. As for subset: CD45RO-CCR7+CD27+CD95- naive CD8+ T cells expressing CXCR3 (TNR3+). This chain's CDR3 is CASSLTSGGGGEQFF.